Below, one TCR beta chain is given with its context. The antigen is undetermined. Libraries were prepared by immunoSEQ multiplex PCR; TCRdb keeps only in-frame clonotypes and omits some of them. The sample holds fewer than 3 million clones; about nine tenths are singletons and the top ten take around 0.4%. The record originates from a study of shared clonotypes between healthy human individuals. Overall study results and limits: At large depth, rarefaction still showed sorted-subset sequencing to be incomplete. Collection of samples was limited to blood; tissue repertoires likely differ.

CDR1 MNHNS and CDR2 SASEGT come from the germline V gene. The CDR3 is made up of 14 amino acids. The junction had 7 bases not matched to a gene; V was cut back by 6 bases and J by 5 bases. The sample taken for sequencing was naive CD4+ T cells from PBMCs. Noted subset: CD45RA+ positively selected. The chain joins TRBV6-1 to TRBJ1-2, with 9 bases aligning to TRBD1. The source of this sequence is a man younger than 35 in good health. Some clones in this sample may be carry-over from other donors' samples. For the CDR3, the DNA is TGTGCCAGCAGGAGGACAGGGGAGGGGTATGGCTACACCTTC. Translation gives CASRRTGEGYGYTF.